This T cell receptor (beta chain) was documented in a study of shared clonotypes between healthy human individuals. Concerning this clone: Its antigen remains unidentified.

Sequencing was performed with immunoSEQ multiplex PCR; in TCRdb, only in-frame clones are kept and a portion is missing. The table has roughly 2.5 million clones, about 92% seen once. Study results and limitations: Generation probability values for non-shared clonotypes were lower than those for clonotypes shared by all four donors.

Sequencing was done on a sample of naive CD4+ T cells sorted from blood. Subset specified: CD45RA+ positively selected. This receptor was obtained from a man aged 18 to 35 in good health.

CDR3 DNA: TGTGCCAGCAGCGTAGTAATACAGAGCTCCTACAATGAGCAGTTCTTC. This codes for CASSVVIQSSYNEQFF. The chain is built from TRBV9 and TRBJ2-1, with D hard to call. The CDR3 runs 16 residues. Deletions cut 0 bases from V and 0 bases from J, with 10 bases between. CDR1 and CDR2 from the germline V gene are SGDLS and YYNGEE.